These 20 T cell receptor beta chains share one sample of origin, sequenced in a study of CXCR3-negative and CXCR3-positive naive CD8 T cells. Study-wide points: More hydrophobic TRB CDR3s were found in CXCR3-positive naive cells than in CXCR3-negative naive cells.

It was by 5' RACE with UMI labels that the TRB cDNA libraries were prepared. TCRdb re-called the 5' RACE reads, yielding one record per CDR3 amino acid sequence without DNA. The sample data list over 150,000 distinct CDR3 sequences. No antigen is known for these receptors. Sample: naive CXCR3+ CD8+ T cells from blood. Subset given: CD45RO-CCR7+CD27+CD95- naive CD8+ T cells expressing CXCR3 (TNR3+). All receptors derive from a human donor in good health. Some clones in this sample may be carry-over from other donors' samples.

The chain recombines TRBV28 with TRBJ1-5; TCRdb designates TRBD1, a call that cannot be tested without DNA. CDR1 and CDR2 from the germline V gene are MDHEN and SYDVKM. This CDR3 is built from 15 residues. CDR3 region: CASSFSSSPGQPQHF.

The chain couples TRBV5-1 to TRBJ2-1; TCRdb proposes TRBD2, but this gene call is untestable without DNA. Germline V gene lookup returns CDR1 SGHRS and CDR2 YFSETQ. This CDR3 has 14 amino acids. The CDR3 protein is CASSWGGGTNEQFF. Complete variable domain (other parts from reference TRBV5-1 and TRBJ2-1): KAGVTQTPRYLIKTRGQQVTLSCSPISGHRSVSWYQQTPGQGLQFLFEYFSETQRNKGNFPGRFSGRQFSNSRSEMNVSTLELGDSALYLCASSWGGGTNEQFFGPGTRLTVL.

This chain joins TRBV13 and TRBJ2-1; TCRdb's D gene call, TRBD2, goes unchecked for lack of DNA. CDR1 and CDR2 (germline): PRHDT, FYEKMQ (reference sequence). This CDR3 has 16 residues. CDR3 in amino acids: CASSLGLAGGYNEQFF.

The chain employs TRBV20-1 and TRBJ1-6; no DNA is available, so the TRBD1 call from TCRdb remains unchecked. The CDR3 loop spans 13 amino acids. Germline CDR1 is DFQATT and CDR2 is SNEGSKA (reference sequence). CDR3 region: CSARDVGGSPLHF.

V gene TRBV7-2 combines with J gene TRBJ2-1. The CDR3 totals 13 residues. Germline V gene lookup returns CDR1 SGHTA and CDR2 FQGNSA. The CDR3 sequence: CASSQPSGTEQFF.

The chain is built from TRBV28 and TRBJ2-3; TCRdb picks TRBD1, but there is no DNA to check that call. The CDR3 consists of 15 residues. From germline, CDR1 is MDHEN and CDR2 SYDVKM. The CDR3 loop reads CASRSRDTYTDTQYF.

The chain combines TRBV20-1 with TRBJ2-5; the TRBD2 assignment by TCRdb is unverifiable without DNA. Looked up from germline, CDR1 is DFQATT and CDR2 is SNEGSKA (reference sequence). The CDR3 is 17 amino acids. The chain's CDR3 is CSARDIKAGGLQETQYF.

CDR3 loop: CASSPPGLAEETQYF. The gene calls are TRBV27 and TRBJ2-5; TCRdb returns TRBD2, unconfirmable since there is no DNA. Per germline, CDR1 MNHEY and CDR2 SMNVEV (reference sequence). The length of the CDR3 is 15 residues.

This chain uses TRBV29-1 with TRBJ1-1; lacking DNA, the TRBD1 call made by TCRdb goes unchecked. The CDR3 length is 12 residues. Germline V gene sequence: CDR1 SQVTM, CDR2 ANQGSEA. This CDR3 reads CSVEQGQPEAFF. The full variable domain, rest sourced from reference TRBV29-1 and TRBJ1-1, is SAVISQKPSRDICQRGTSLTIQCQVDSQVTMMFWYRQQPGQSLTLIATANQGSEATYESGFVIDKFPISRPNLTFSTLTVSNMSPEDSSIYLCSVEQGQPEAFFGQGTRLTVV.

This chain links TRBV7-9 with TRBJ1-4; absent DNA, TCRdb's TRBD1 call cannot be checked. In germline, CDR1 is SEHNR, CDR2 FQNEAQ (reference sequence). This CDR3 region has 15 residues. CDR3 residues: CASSLAQGLNEKLFF.

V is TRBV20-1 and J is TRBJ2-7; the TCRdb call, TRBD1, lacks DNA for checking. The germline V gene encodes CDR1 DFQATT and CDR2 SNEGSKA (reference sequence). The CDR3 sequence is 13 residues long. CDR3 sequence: CSASGMDFYEQYF.

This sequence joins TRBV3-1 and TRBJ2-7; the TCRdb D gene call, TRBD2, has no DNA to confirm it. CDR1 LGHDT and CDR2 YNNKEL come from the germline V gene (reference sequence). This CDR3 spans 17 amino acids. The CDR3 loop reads CASSSGTSGILTYEQYF.

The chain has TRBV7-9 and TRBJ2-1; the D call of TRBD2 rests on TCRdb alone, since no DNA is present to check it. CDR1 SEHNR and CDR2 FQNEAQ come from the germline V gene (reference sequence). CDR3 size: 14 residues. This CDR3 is CASSPGTRPNEQFF.

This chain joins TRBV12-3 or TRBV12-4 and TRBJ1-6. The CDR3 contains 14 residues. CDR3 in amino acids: CASSLTRVNSPLHF.

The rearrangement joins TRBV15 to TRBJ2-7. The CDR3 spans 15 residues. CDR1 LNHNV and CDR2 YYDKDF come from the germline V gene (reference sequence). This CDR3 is CATSRDVGNRAGQYF.

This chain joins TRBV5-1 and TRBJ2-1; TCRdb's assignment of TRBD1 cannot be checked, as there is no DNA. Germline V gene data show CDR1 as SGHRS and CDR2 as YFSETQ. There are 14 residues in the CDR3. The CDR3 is CASSLEGADNEQFF.

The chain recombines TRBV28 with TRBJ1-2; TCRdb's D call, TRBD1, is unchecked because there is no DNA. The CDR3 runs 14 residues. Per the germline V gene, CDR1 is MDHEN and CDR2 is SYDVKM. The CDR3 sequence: CASSGRSGAHGYTF.

The CDR3 spells CASSHRVTSGSYEQYF. This chain joins TRBV7-9 and TRBJ2-7; TCRdb proposes TRBD2, but this gene call is untestable without DNA. This CDR3 has 16 amino acids. Germline CDR1 reads SEHNR; CDR2 reads FQNEAQ (reference sequence).

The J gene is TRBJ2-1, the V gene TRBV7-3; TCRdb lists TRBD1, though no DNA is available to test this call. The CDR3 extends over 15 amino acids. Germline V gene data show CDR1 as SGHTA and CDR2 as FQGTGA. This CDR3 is CASSLSGGALNEQFF.

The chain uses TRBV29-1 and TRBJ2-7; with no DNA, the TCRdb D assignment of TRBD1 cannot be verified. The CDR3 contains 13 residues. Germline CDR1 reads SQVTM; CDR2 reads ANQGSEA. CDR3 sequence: CSVGQGSSYEQYF.